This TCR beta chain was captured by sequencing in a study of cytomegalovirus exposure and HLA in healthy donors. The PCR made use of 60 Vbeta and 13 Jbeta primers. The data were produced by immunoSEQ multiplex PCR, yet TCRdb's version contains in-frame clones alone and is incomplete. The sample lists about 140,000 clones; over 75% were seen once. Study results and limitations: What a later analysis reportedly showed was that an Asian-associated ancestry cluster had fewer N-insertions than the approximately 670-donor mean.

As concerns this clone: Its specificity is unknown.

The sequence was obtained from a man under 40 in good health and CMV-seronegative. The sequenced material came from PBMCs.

This CDR3 reads CASSISGQYEQYF. CDR3 nucleotide sequence: TGTGCCAGTAGTATCTCCGGACAGTACGAGCAGTACTTC. The chain recombines TRBV19 with TRBJ2-7; possibly TRBD1 for D (6 bases). V shed 3 bases and J shed 4 bases, with 10 bases lying between them. Looked up from germline, CDR1 is LNHDA and CDR2 is SQIVND (reference sequence). The CDR3 is made up of 13 amino acids.